The rows below give T cell receptor beta chains drawn from one sample of a study of CD8 T cells in ankylosing spondylitis. TCRdb ran MiXCR on the 5' RACE reads and lists one entry per CDR3 protein. Found here are about 200,000 distinct CDR3 sequences, roughly 13% of them singletons; the top ten hold 15% to 20%. Sequenced sample: blood, either unsorted or a sorted T cell fraction (not recorded which). These receptors all come from a male donor with ankylosing spondylitis or in good health (not recorded which). The CDR3 runs from the conserved cysteine through the conserved F or W. A D gene is named only where the DNA matches it firmly. Rows may omit the clone size; those that give it use once, few, many or a size class.

D gene,V gene,J gene,CDR3 length,clone size,CDR3 DNA,CDR3 protein
.,TRBV2,TRBJ2-3,15,.,TGTGCCAGCAGCGGGTTAGCGGCCGCCACAGATACGCAGTATTTT,CASSGLAAATDTQYF
.,TRBV10-3,TRBJ2-2,15,medium-sized,TGTGCCATCAGTGAGGCAGGGCAGGACACCGGGGAGCTGTTTTTT,CAISEAGQDTGELFF
.,TRBV20-1,TRBJ2-4,15,.,TGCAGTGCAGGGGAGCTAATGGTAGTCAAAAACATTCAGTACTTC,CSAGELMVVKNIQYF
.,TRBV29-1,TRBJ2-1,12,few,TGCAGCGCCCCGGGATTGTACAATGAGCAGTTCTTC,CSAPGLYNEQFF
.,TRBV10-2,TRBJ2-5,14,.,TGCGCCAGCGCCCACTCCGTTTTGGAAGAGACCCAGTACTTC,CASAHSVLEETQYF
.,TRBV4-1,TRBJ1-2,14,.,TGCGCCAGCAGCCAAGGGTGGGGGAACTATGGCTACACCTTC,CASSQGWGNYGYTF
.,TRBV6-5,TRBJ2-5,12,.,TGTGCCAGCAGTCACACGCAAGAGACCCAGTACTTC,CASSHTQETQYF
.,TRBV15,TRBJ2-3,14,few,TGTGCCACCAGCAGGCTTCCTAGCACAGATACGCAGTATTTT,CATSRLPSTDTQYF
.,TRBV6-5,TRBJ2-7,14,many,TGTGCCAGCAAGTTAGGGGTTAGGTCGGGGGAGCAGTACTTC,CASKLGVRSGEQYF
.,TRBV11-2,TRBJ2-7,17,few,TGTGCCAGCAGCTTAGATCCGGGCAGGGTGGGCTCCTACGAGCAGTACTTC,CASSLDPGRVGSYEQYF
TRBD1,TRBV27,TRBJ2-2,16,many,TGTGCCAGCAGTTTATTGGGGACAGGGGCCCCCGGGGAGCTGTTTTTT,CASSLLGTGAPGELFF
TRBD1,TRBV12-3/TRBV12-4,TRBJ2-1,15,many,TGTGCCAGCTGCCTGGGGGACAGGGTCTACAATGAGCAGTTCTTC,CASCLGDRVYNEQFF
TRBD2,TRBV4-1,TRBJ2-1,13,.,TGCGCCAGCAGCCGGGAAAGGACTAGCGAGCAGTTCTTC,CASSRERTSEQFF
.,TRBV6-1,TRBJ1-1,13,many,TGTGCCAGCAGCATGGGGGCTGGAACTGAAGCTTTCTTT,CASSMGAGTEAFF
TRBD2,TRBV27,TRBJ2-2,16,.,TGTGCCAGCAGTTTATCGGTCCAGCGGGAGGCCGGGGAGCTGTTTTTT,CASSLSVQREAGELFF
.,TRBV19,TRBJ2-2,15,.,TGTGCCAGTAGTATAGACCGGGGTAACGCCGGGGAGCTGTTTTTT,CASSIDRGNAGELFF
.,TRBV27,TRBJ2-3,15,.,TGTGCCAGCAGTTTGGGACTCCCTTACACAGATACGCAGTATTTT,CASSLGLPYTDTQYF
TRBD1,TRBV5-5,TRBJ1-1,16,.,TGTGCCAGCAGCTTGACGACAGGGTGGCAGGAGACTGAAGCTTTCTTT,CASSLTTGWQETEAFF
.,TRBV24-1,TRBJ1-2,14,.,TGTGCCACCAGTGATTCCCGGAAAACCTATGGCTACACCTTC,CATSDSRKTYGYTF
.,TRBV5-6,TRBJ2-2,14,few,TGTGCCAGCAGCTCCCTGGGAGACACCGGGGAGCTGTTTTTT,CASSSLGDTGELFF
.,TRBV27,TRBJ2-2,15,few,TGTGCCAGCAGTTTCCGGACCCCCCTCACCGGGGAGCTGTTTTTT,CASSFRTPLTGELFF
.,TRBV12-5,TRBJ2-7,12,.,TGTGCTAGTGGTTTGGGGGGAACGGAGCAGTACTTC,CASGLGGTEQYF
TRBD1,TRBV4-2,TRBJ2-2,18,few,TGTGCCAGCAGCCCCAGATCGTCGGACAGGGAGAACACCGGGGAGCTGTTTTTT,CASSPRSSDRENTGELFF
.,TRBV20-1,TRBJ2-5,13,many,TGCAGTGTCTCGGGGGACAGTCAAGAGACCCAGTACTTC,CSVSGDSQETQYF
.,TRBV5-1,TRBJ1-2,15,.,TGCGCCAGCAGCTTGAACGGGGTGGAAGGCTATGGCTACACCTTC,CASSLNGVEGYGYTF
.,TRBV4-1,TRBJ2-5,15,.,TGCGCCAGCAGCCAGGTCCGGGCTCAAAGAGAGACCCAGTACTTC,CASSQVRAQRETQYF
.,TRBV12-3/TRBV12-4,TRBJ1-4,12,few,TGTGCCAGCAGCCCCGCGGGGGAAAAACTGTTTTTT,CASSPAGEKLFF
.,TRBV12-3/TRBV12-4,TRBJ2-3,14,.,TGTGCCAGCAGGTCCTTGCCAGGGACAGATACGCAGTATTTT,CASRSLPGTDTQYF
TRBD1,TRBV29-1,TRBJ2-7,12,few,TGCAGCGGCTACGGACAGGGCTACGAGCAGTACTTC,CSGYGQGYEQYF
TRBD1,TRBV5-1,TRBJ2-3,20,few,TGCGCCAGCAGCTTGGGGGGACAGATCAGCGTGTTGTGGAGCACAGATACGCAGTATTTT,CASSLGGQISVLWSTDTQYF
TRBD2,TRBV7-7,TRBJ2-3,15,few,TGTGCCAGCAGCCCACCGGGACTAGCGACAGATACGCAGTATTTT,CASSPPGLATDTQYF
TRBD2,TRBV5-6,TRBJ2-1,15,.,TGTGCCAGCAGCTTGGGACTAGCTGCAAACAATGAGCAGTTCTTC,CASSLGLAANNEQFF
.,TRBV19,TRBJ1-5,12,.,TGTGCCAGTAGTGCTTCGAGTCAGCCCCAGCATTTT,CASSASSQPQHF
.,TRBV3-1,TRBJ1-1,17,few,TGTGCCAGCAGCCAAGGGCGGGGGGGAGCTCCGAACACTGAAGCTTTCTTT,CASSQGRGGAPNTEAFF
.,TRBV29-1,TRBJ2-1,11,few,TGCAGCGTTGATTATTACAATGAGCAGTTCTTC,CSVDYYNEQFF
.,TRBV12-3/TRBV12-4,TRBJ2-3,15,few,TGTGCCAGCAGTTTGCGGGACGGGGGTTTGGATACGCAGTATTTT,CASSLRDGGLDTQYF
.,TRBV4-2,TRBJ2-7,15,few,TGTGCCAGCAGCCAAGAGCAAGCGGGTTATCTGGAGCAGTACTTC,CASSQEQAGYLEQYF
.,TRBV3-1,TRBJ1-1,13,many,TGTGCCAGCAGCCCGGGGGGAGGCACTGAAGCTTTCTTT,CASSPGGGTEAFF
TRBD1,TRBV4-1,TRBJ2-5,15,many,TGCGCCAGCAGCCAAACAGGGGGCTTAGGAGAGACCCAGTACTTC,CASSQTGGLGETQYF
.,TRBV4-1,TRBJ2-7,14,.,TGCGCCAGCAGCCAAGATCCGGGAAGCAACGAGCAGTACTTC,CASSQDPGSNEQYF
.,TRBV5-1,TRBJ1-1,14,few,TGCGCCAGCAGCTTGGGCGAGGCGGACACTGAAGCTTTCTTT,CASSLGEADTEAFF
TRBD1,TRBV2,TRBJ2-5,13,few,TGTGCCATCCTCCAGGGGGCTGGGAAGACCCAGTACTTC,CAILQGAGKTQYF
TRBD1,TRBV3-1,TRBJ2-4,16,.,TGTGCCAGCAGCCAAACAGGGGGTCTAGCCAAAAACATTCAGTACTTC,CASSQTGGLAKNIQYF
TRBD2,TRBV4-1,TRBJ2-3,17,.,TGCGCCAGCAGCCAAGTCCCTAGCGGGGTTTTCACAGATACGCAGTATTTT,CASSQVPSGVFTDTQYF
.,TRBV27,TRBJ2-1,14,few,TGTGCCAGCAGTTTATACGGGAGTGGGAATGAGCAGTTCTTC,CASSLYGSGNEQFF
TRBD2,TRBV27,TRBJ2-1,13,.,TGTGCCAGCGCTAGCGGGGGGGCATTTGGGCAGTTCTTC,CASASGGAFGQFF
.,TRBV4-1,TRBJ1-4,16,.,TGCGCCAGCAGCCATGGGTGGGAGGACGGCAATGAAAAACTGTTTTTT,CASSHGWEDGNEKLFF
.,TRBV4-2,TRBJ1-1,13,many,TGTGCCAGCAGCATAGGGACCAACACTGAAGCTTTCTTT,CASSIGTNTEAFF
.,TRBV11-2,TRBJ1-1,14,few,TGTGCCAGCAGCTTGGGGGGTTTCGGGACTGAAGCTTTCTTT,CASSLGGFGTEAFF
.,TRBV25-1,TRBJ2-7,15,.,TGTGCCAGCAGTGAATGGGTCGAGGGGCTATACGAGCAGTACTTC,CASSEWVEGLYEQYF
TRBD2,TRBV7-9,TRBJ2-1,16,.,TGTGCCAGCAGCTTAGCAACTAGCGGGAGTAGGGAAGAGCAGTTCTTC,CASSLATSGSREEQFF
TRBD2,TRBV5-1,TRBJ2-1,16,many,TGCGCCAGCAGCGGACTAGCTTTTGGGGTGTACAATGAGCAGTTCTTC,CASSGLAFGVYNEQFF
.,TRBV10-3,TRBJ2-5,12,few,TGTGCCATCAGTGGGAGGGAGGAGACCCAGTACTTC,CAISGREETQYF
TRBD1,TRBV20-1,TRBJ2-7,11,.,TGCAGTGCTAGGACAGGGCTCGAGCAGTACTTC,CSARTGLEQYF
TRBD2,TRBV6-2/TRBV6-3,TRBJ2-1,14,.,TGTGCCAGCAGTTACGCCCTGCGGGAGGCCGAGCAGTTCTTC,CASSYALREAEQFF
TRBD2,TRBV4-1,TRBJ2-5,16,.,TGCGCCAGCAGCCAAGATAATGGCGGGAGCAAAGAGACCCAGTACTTC,CASSQDNGGSKETQYF
.,TRBV20-1,TRBJ1-1,12,.,TGCAGTGCTTGTCGGGGGAACACTGAAGCTTTCTTT,CSACRGNTEAFF